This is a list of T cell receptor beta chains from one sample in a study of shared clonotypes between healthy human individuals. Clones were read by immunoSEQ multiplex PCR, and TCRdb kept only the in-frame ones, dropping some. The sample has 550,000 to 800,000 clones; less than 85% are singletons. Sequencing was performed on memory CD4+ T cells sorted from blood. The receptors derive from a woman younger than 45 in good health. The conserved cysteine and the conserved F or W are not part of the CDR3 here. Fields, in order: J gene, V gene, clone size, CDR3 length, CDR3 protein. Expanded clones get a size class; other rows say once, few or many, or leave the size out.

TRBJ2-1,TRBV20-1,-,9,SLASYNEQF
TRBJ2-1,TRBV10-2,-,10,AASGLGNEQF
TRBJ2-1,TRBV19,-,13,ASSMVTGFYNEQF
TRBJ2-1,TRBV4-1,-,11,ASSQGAYNEQF
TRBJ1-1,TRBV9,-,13,ASSARTVGNTEAF
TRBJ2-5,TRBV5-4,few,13,ASSSAGGPGETQY
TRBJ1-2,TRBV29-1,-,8,SAQENGYT
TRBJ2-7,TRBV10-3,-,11,AIRPPDIYEQY
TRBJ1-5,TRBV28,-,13,ASRTGAWSNQPQH
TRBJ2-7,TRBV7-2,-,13,ASTFGQGGRYEQY
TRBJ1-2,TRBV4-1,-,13,ASSQRAMENYGYT
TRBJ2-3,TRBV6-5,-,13,ASSTQGGSTDTQY
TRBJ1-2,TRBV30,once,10,AWENRADGYT
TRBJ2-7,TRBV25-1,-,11,ASSSEASYEQY
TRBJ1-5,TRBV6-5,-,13,ASKPDRGLNQPQH
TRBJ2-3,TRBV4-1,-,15,ASSLGTSGAGTDTQY
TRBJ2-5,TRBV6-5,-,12,AILGRGCKETQY
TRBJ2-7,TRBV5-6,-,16,ASSFTGTGRPTTYEQY
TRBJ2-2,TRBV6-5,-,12,ASSWTRTTGELF
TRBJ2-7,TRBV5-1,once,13,ASSLGQGAPYEQY
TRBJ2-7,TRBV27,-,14,ASSPRQALPSYEQY
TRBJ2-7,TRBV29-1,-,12,SAKTGTGPLEQY
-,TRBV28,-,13,ASSPPGESSYEQY
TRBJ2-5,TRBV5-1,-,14,ASSLSTSGIQETQY
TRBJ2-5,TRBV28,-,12,ASRAGTGQETQY
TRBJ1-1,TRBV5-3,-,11,ARSPGTGRGAF
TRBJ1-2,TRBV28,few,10,ASSLILGGYT
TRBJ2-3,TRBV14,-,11,ASSLLATDTQY
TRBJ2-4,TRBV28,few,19,ASIGFIGRQGGTVAKNIQY
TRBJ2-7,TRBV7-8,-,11,ASSRDSSYEQY
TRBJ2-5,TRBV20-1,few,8,SAYKETQY
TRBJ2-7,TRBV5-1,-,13,ASSGGRGGDDEQY
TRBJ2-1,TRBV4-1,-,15,ASSTGLAGGSYNEQF
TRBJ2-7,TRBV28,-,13,ASSSGGEDTYEQY
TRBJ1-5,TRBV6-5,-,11,ASVKGVGQPQH
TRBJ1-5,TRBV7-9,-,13,ASTRTGGEEQPQH